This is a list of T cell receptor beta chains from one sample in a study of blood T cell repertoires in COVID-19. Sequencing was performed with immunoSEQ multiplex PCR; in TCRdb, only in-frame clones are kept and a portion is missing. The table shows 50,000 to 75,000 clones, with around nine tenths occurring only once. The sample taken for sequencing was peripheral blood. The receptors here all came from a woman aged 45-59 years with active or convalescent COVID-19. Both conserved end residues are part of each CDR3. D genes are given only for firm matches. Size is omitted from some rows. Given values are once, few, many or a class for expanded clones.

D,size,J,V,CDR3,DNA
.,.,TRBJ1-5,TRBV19,CASSIPTELLKPQHF,TGTGCCAGTAGTATCCCGACGGAGCTTTTGAAGCCCCAGCATTTT
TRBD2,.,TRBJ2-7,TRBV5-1,CASSLDGTSGIEQYF,TGCGCCAGCAGCTTGGATGGGACTAGCGGGATCGAGCAGTACTTC
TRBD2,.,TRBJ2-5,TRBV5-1,CASRAGGPTETQYF,TGCGCCAGCAGGGCGGGAGGGCCAACAGAGACCCAGTACTTC
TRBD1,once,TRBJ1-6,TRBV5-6,CASSAWDRVNSPLHF,TGTGCCAGCAGCGCCTGGGACAGGGTCAATTCACCCCTCCACTTT
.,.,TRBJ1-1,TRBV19,CASSIFRQLNTEAFF,TGTGCCAGTAGTATCTTTAGACAGCTGAACACTGAAGCTTTCTTT
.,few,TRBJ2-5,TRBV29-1,CSVGRRGEGTQYF,TGCAGCGTTGGGCGACGGGGAGAGGGGACCCAGTACTTC
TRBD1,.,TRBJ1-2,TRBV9,CASSGGQNYGYTF,TGTGCCAGCAGCGGGGGACAGAACTATGGCTACACCTTC
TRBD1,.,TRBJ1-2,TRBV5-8,CASSLTGVYGYTF,TGTGCCAGCAGCCTGACAGGGGTCTATGGCTACACCTTC
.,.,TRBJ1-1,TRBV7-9,CASSLMGANTEAFF,TGTGCCAGCAGCTTAATGGGGGCCAACACTGAAGCTTTCTTT
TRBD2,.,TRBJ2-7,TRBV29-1,CSGREVNEQYF,TGCTCGGGGCGGGAGGTGAACGAGCAGTACTTC
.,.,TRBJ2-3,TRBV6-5,CASSSLASGPDTQYF,TGTGCCAGCAGTTCGCTAGCGTCGGGCCCAGATACGCAGTATTTT
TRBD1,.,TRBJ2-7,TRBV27,CASSLSSGGLTYEQYF,TGTGCCAGCAGTTTATCCTCAGGGGGTCTCACCTACGAGCAGTACTTC
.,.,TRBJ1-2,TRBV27,CASSGTGRTNTF,TGTGCCAGCAGTGGTACCGGGAGGACGAACACCTTC
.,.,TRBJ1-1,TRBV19,CASTTGFPTEAFF,TGTGCCAGTACTACAGGTTTTCCCACTGAAGCTTTCTTT
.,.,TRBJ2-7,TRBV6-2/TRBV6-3,CASSPVQLGSYEQYF,TGTGCCAGCAGCCCCGTACAGCTGGGCTCCTACGAGCAGTACTTC
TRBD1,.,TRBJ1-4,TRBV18,CASSFTGQTVATNEKLFF,TGTGCCAGCTCGTTCACGGGACAGACAGTTGCAACTAATGAAAAACTGTTTTTT
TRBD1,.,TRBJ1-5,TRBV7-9,CASSPGTADLNQPQHF,TGTGCCAGCAGCCCTGGGACAGCAGATCTCAATCAGCCCCAGCATTTT
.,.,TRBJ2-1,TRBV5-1,CASSVLNEQFF,TGCGCCAGCAGCGTGCTAAATGAGCAGTTCTTC
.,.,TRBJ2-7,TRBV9,CASSLGVAASYEQYF,TGTGCCAGCAGCCTCGGGGTAGCGGCCTCCTACGAGCAGTACTTC
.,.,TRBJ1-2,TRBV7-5,CVILDRGCGYTF,TGTGTCATACTGGACAGGGGTTGTGGCTACACCTTC
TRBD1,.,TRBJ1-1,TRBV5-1,CASSLTGVGEAFF,TGCGCCAGCAGCCTAACAGGGGTGGGTGAAGCTTTCTTT
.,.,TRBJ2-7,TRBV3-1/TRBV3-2,CASSLSHEQYF,TGTGCCAGCAGCCTCTCTCACGAGCAGTACTTC
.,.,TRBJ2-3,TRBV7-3,CASSFGDINTQYF,TGTGCCAGCAGCTTCGGGGATATAAATACGCAGTATTTT
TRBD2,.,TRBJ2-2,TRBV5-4,CASSPPSGDTGELFF,TGTGCCAGCAGTCCACCTAGCGGGGACACCGGGGAGCTGTTTTTT
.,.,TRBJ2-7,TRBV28,CASSSTRTYYQGQYF,TGTGCCAGCAGTTCTACTCGGACCTATTATCAGGGGCAGTACTTC
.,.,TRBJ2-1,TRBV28,CASSSPGLSGGSGEQFF,TGTGCCAGCAGTAGTCCGGGACTCTCAGGAGGGAGCGGTGAGCAGTTCTTC
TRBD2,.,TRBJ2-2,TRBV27,CASTIFSGSGTGELFF,TGTGCCAGTACAATCTTTAGCGGGAGCGGAACCGGGGAGCTGTTTTTT
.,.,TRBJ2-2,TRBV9,CASSVGGGTGELFF,TGTGCCAGCAGCGTAGGAGGGGGCACCGGGGAGCTGTTTTTT
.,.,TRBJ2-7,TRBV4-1,CASSQVPDYSYEQYF,TGCGCCAGCAGCCAAGTTCCGGACTACTCCTACGAGCAGTACTTC
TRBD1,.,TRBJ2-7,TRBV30,CAWTKKGQGNHEQYF,TGTGCCTGGACCAAAAAGGGACAGGGAAACCACGAGCAGTACTTC
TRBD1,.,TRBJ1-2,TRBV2,CASSEAVDRGYGYTF,TGTGCCAGCAGTGAAGCCGTCGACAGGGGCTATGGCTACACCTTC
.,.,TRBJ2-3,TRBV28,CASSLGAASTDTQYF,TGTGCCAGCAGTTTAGGGGCAGCTAGCACAGATACGCAGTATTTT
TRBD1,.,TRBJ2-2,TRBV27,CASSSGWGQGAGELFF,TGTGCCAGCAGTTCGGGATGGGGGCAGGGGGCCGGTGAGCTGTTTTTT
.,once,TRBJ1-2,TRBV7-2,CASSLNQGNYGYTF,TGTGCCAGCAGCTTAAATCAGGGGAACTATGGCTACACCTTC
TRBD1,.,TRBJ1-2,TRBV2,CASSRYRDSTNYGYTF,TGTGCCAGCAGTCGATATAGGGACAGCACTAACTATGGCTACACCTTC
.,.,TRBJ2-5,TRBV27,CASSFRVEETQYF,TGTGCCAGCAGTTTCAGGGTCGAAGAGACCCAGTACTTC
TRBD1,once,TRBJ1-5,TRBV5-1,CASSVTGEGNQPQHF,TGCGCCAGCAGCGTCACAGGGGAAGGCAATCAGCCCCAGCATTTT
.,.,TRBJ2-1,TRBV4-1,CASSLLSGPYNEQFF,TGCGCCAGCAGCCTCCTAAGCGGGCCTTACAATGAGCAGTTCTTC
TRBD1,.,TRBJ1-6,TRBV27,CASSPDRAHNSPLHF,TGTGCCAGCAGCCCCGACAGGGCCCATAATTCACCCCTCCACTTT
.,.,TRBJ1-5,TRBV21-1,CASSKDRSWGQVSNQPQHF,TGTGCCAGCAGCAAAGATAGGAGTTGGGGGCAGGTTAGCAATCAGCCCCAGCATTTT
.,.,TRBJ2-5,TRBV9,CASSVGFSTGREETQYF,TGTGCCAGCAGCGTAGGGTTTAGTACCGGCAGGGAAGAGACCCAGTACTTC
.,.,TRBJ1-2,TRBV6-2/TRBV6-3,CASSYYDGLGYTF,TGTGCCAGCAGTTACTACGACGGGTTAGGCTACACCTTC
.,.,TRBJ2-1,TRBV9,CASSVGSQNSEQFF,TGTGCCAGCAGCGTAGGGAGTCAGAATAGTGAGCAGTTCTTC
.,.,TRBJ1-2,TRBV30,CASYSWEANYGYTF,TGTGCCTCGTACTCCTGGGAGGCTAACTATGGCTACACCTTC
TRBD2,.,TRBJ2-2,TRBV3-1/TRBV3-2,CASSQGTSAVNTGELFF,TGTGCCAGCAGCCAGGGCACTAGCGCCGTAAACACCGGGGAGCTGTTTTTT
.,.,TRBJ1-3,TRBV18,CASSPPQGRTRNTIYF,TGTGCCAGCTCACCACCCCAGGGAAGAACAAGAAACACCATATATTTT
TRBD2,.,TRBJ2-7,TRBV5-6,CASSLLKTSAYYEQYF,TGTGCCAGCAGCTTGTTGAAAACTAGCGCGTACTACGAGCAGTACTTC
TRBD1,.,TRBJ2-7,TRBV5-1,CASSPQGTADYEQYF,TGCGCCAGCAGCCCGCAGGGGACAGCCGACTACGAGCAGTACTTC
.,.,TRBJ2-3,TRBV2,CASVDSLRTDTQYF,TGTGCCAGCGTGGACTCCCTACGCACAGATACGCAGTATTTT
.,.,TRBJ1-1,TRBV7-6,CASSLTPGGASGTEAFF,TGTGCCAGCAGCTTAACCCCGGGTGGTGCGTCAGGGACTGAAGCTTTCTTT
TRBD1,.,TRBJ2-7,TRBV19,CASRNQGDVTYEQYF,TGTGCCAGTAGAAATCAGGGGGACGTTACCTACGAGCAGTACTTC
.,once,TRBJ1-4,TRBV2,CASSVMGAANEKLFF,TGTGCCAGCAGTGTAATGGGGGCGGCTAATGAAAAACTGTTTTTT